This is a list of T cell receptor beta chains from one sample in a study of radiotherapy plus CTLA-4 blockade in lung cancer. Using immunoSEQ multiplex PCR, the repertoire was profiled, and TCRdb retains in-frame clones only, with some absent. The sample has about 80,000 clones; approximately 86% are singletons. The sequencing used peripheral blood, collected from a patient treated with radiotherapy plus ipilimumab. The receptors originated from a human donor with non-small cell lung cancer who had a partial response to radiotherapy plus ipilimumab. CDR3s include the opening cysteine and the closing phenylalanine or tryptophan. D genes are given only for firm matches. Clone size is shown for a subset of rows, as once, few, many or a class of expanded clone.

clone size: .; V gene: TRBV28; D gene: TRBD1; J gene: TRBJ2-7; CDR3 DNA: TGTGCCAGCAGTTTCCGCCGGGACAGGGATACCTACGAGCAGTACTTC; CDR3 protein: CASSFRRDRDTYEQYF
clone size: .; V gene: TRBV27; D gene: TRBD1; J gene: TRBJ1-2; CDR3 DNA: TGTGCCAGCAGTTTCAGTGACAGGGCTAACTATGGCTACACCTTC; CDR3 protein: CASSFSDRANYGYTF
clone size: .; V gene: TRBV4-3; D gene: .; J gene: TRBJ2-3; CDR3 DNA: TGCGCCAGCAGCCTACTTAGCGGAGCGGCAGATACGCAGTATTTT; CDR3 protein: CASSLLSGAADTQYF
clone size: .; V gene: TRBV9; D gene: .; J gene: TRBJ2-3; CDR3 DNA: TGTGCCAGCAGCGTAGGGGTGGAGCCTAGCACAGATACGCAGTATTTT; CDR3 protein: CASSVGVEPSTDTQYF
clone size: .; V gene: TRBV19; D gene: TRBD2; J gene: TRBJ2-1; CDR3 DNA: TGTGCCAGTAGTTCCCTAAGGACTAGCGGAAGCAGTGAGCAGTTCTTC; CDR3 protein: CASSSLRTSGSSEQFF
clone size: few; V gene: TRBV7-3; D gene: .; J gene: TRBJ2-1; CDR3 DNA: TGTGCCAGCAGCTTATCGCATTCGAGCTCCTACAATGAGCAGTTCTTC; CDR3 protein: CASSLSHSSSYNEQFF
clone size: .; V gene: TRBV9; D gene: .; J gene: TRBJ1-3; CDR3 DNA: TGTGCCAGCAGCTCACAGCCGGACTCTGGAAACACCATATATTTT; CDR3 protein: CASSSQPDSGNTIYF
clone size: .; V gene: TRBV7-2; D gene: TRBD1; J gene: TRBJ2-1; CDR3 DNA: TGTGCCAGCAGTCAGGGACAGCTGCAGTTCTTC; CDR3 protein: CASSQGQLQFF
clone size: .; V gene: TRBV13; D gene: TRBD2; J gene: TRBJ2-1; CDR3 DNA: TGTGCCAGCAGCTTAAGTAGCGGGCCGTTTTACAATGAGCAGTTCTTC; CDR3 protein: CASSLSSGPFYNEQFF
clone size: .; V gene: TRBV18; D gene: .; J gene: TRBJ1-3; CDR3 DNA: TGTGCCAGCTCACCTGGCAGGGTAACAGGAAACACCATATATTTT; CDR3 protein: CASSPGRVTGNTIYF
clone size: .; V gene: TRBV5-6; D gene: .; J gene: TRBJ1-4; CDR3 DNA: TGTGCCAGCGGGGACACATCCTCCCCAACTAATGAAAAACTGTTTTTT; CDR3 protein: CASGDTSSPTNEKLFF
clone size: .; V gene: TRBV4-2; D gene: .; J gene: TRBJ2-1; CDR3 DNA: TGTGCCAGCAGCAAGAAAACGGGACTTACATCCGGCAATGAGCAGTTCTTC; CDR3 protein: CASSKKTGLTSGNEQFF
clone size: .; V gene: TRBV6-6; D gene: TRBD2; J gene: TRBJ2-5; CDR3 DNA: TGTGCCAGCAGCCCTTTAGCGGGGGGGAGACAAGAGACCCAGTACTTC; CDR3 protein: CASSPLAGGRQETQYF
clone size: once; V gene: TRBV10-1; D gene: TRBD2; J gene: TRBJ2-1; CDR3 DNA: TGCGCCAGCAGCCTGGGGACTAGCGGCCACAATGAGCAGTTCTTC; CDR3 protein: CASSLGTSGHNEQFF
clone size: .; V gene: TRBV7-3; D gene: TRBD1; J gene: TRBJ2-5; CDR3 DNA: TGTGCCAGCAGCCCCAACGGACAGGGTATAGCGGAGACCCAGTACTTC; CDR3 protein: CASSPNGQGIAETQYF
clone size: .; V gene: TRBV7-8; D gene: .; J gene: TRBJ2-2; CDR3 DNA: TGTGCCAGCAGCTTAACGCCAGAGAACACCGGGGAGCTGTTTTTT; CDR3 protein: CASSLTPENTGELFF
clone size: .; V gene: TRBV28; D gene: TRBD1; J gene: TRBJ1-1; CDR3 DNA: TGTGCCAGCAGCCGCCCAAAGGGACAGGGGCCCACTGAAGCTTTCTTT; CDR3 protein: CASSRPKGQGPTEAFF
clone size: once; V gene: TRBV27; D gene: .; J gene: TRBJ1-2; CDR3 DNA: TGTGCCAGCAGTTTAAGGGCGGGGGGCGGCTACACCTTC; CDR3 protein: CASSLRAGGGYTF